A selection of T cell receptor beta chains follows, all from one sample in a study of a mutant IDH1 vaccine in newly diagnosed glioma. Only in-frame clones appear in the TCRdb table, and some are missing; sequencing was by immunoSEQ multiplex PCR. The sample holds tens of thousands of clones, 83% seen once. Material: PBMCs, obtained from a glioma patient treated with radiotherapy, temozolomide or both. Receptor source: a woman in her forties or fifties with glioma. The CDR3 runs from the conserved cysteine through the conserved F or W. D genes are given only for firm matches. The size field is filled for only some rows; it gives once, few, many or a size class.

>-|-|TRBV28|15|TRBJ1-2
TGTGCCAGCAGTTTAGGGTGGGAACCGAATTATGGCTACACCTTC
CASSLGWEPNYGYTF
>once|TRBD1|TRBV5-1|14|TRBJ2-5
TGCGCCAGCAGCCCCCGGGACAGGGAAAAGACCCAGTACTTC
CASSPRDREKTQYF
>-|-|TRBV5-1|12|TRBJ2-5
TGCGCCAGCAGCCCCGTCCAAGAGACCCAGTACTTC
CASSPVQETQYF
>once|-|TRBV5-1|14|TRBJ1-4
TGCGCCAGCAGCTTGGTACAGTCTAATGAAAAACTGTTTTTT
CASSLVQSNEKLFF
>-|-|TRBV5-5|16|TRBJ1-2
TGTGCCAGCAGCTATGGTGGTTACAGGGTGATAAATGGCTACACCTTC
CASSYGGYRVINGYTF
>-|-|TRBV27|15|TRBJ2-7
TGTGCCAGCAGTTTAAGTGGGGGGGACAGCTACGAGCAGTACTTC
CASSLSGGDSYEQYF
>-|-|TRBV2|14|TRBJ1-2
TGTGCCAGCACCCAAGGTGTGGTCCGGGAAACCTACACCTTC
CASTQGVVRETYTF
>-|-|TRBV29-1|13|TRBJ1-1
TGCAGCGTCCGTAGAGGGGGTCATCCTGAAGCTTTCTTT
CSVRRGGHPEAFF
>-|-|TRBV30|14|TRBJ1-1
TGTGCCTGGAGTGTGGGGGTGGGACTCACTGAAGCTTTCTTT
CAWSVGVGLTEAFF
>-|TRBD1|TRBV29-1|12|TRBJ1-2
TGCAGCGCTGACAGGGAAGACTATGGCTACACCTTC
CSADREDYGYTF
>-|-|TRBV2|12|TRBJ1-2
TGTGCCAGCAGGGTCAGGGCCCGTGGCTACACCTTC
CASRVRARGYTF
>-|-|TRBV19|14|TRBJ1-5
TGTGCCAGTAGTATCCTCGGCCTTAATCAGCCCCAGCATTTT
CASSILGLNQPQHF
>-|-|TRBV7-6|22|TRBJ2-6
TGTGCCAGCAGCTACCCCCCCCACCTCGCCCGGGGAGCCCCGTCTGGGGCCAACGTCCTGACTTTC
CASSYPPHLARGAPSGANVLTF
>-|-|TRBV2|16|TRBJ1-4
TGTGCCAGCAGTGAGATGGGACCGCCTATTAATGAAAAACTGTTTTTT
CASSEMGPPINEKLFF
>-|-|TRBV18|14|TRBJ2-6
TGTGCCAGCTCACCACCGACCGGGGCCAACGTCCTGACTTTC
CASSPPTGANVLTF
>-|-|TRBV5-1|16|TRBJ1-6
TGCGCCAGCAGCTTGGCAGGGACTGGATCGAATTCACCCCTCCACTTT
CASSLAGTGSNSPLHF
>-|TRBD1|TRBV2|14|TRBJ1-2
TGTGCCATCCTAGGGGTAGGGGGCGAAGGAGGCTACACCTTC
CAILGVGGEGGYTF
>-|-|TRBV18|16|TRBJ1-1
TGTGCCAGCTCACCCACATGGACAGAGATCAACACTGAAGCTTTCTTT
CASSPTWTEINTEAFF
>-|TRBD2|TRBV19|16|TRBJ2-3
TGTGCCAGTAGTATTGCACTAGCGGGGGGGGAAGATACGCAGTATTTT
CASSIALAGGEDTQYF
>-|TRBD1|TRBV14|14|TRBJ1-2
TGTGCCAGCAGCCTCTCCGGACAGGGCTATGGCTACACCTTC
CASSLSGQGYGYTF
>-|-|TRBV18|14|TRBJ1-2
TGTGCCAGCTCACCTCGCCAGGGCACTGATGGCTACACCTTC
CASSPRQGTDGYTF
>-|TRBD1|TRBV5-4|15|TRBJ2-7
TGTGCCAGCAGCGCGCTGGACAGGGGAGATTACGAGCAGTACTTC
CASSALDRGDYEQYF
>-|TRBD1|TRBV9|13|TRBJ2-7
TGTGCCAGCAGCGGGGACAGCTCCTACGAGCAGTACTTC
CASSGDSSYEQYF
>-|TRBD1|TRBV6-5|13|TRBJ1-2
TGTGCCAGCAGTTTGGGACAGGCTTATGGCTACACCTTC
CASSLGQAYGYTF
>-|-|TRBV19|15|TRBJ2-5
TGTGCCAGTAGTGCCCAGGGGTATCCCCTGGAGACCCAGTACTTC
CASSAQGYPLETQYF
>-|-|TRBV9|14|TRBJ1-6
TGTGCCAGCAGCGTAGAAAGGGGTAATTCACCCCTCCACTTT
CASSVERGNSPLHF
>-|TRBD1|TRBV11-2|18|TRBJ1-6
TGTGCCAGCAGCCACAGGGAGAGGGGGCGCTCCTATAATTCACCCCTCCACTTT
CASSHRERGRSYNSPLHF
>-|-|TRBV19|13|TRBJ1-4
TGTGCCAGTAAGAGAAGGGAGGAGGAAAAACTGTTTTTT
CASKRREEEKLFF
>-|TRBD1|TRBV10-3|15|TRBJ1-5
TGTGCCATCAGCCCGGGACAGGGAGAAAATCAGCCCCAGCATTTT
CAISPGQGENQPQHF
>few|-|TRBV30|13|TRBJ2-2
TGTGCCTGGAGATGGGCTTTAACCGGGGAGCTGTTTTTT
CAWRWALTGELFF
>-|-|TRBV9|18|TRBJ2-5
TGTGCCAGCAGCGTCCCTTTCGGGGGTCATGAGGCGCAAGAGACCCAGTACTTC
CASSVPFGGHEAQETQYF
>-|-|TRBV7-9|13|TRBJ1-2
TGTGCCAGCAGCTTCGGTCAGAACTATGGCTACACCTTC
CASSFGQNYGYTF
>-|TRBD1|TRBV19|16|TRBJ2-5
TGTGCCAGTAGTTCTTCGGACAGGGGGCAGAGAGAGACCCAGTACTTC
CASSSSDRGQRETQYF
>-|TRBD1|TRBV27|13|TRBJ1-2
TGTGCCAGCAGCCCAGACAGGGACTATGGCTACACCTTC
CASSPDRDYGYTF
>-|-|TRBV7-7|12|TRBJ2-2
TGTGCCAGCAGCCCTTTGACTGGGGAGCTGTTTTTT
CASSPLTGELFF
>-|-|TRBV28|14|TRBJ1-2
TGTGCCAGCAGTTACCCGGGGGCGATCTATGGCTACACCTTC
CASSYPGAIYGYTF
>few|TRBD1|TRBV15|15|TRBJ2-3
TGTGCCACCAGCGGAAAGACAGGGGACACAGATACGCAGTATTTT
CATSGKTGDTDTQYF
>-|-|TRBV9|15|TRBJ1-5
TGTGCCAGCAGCCCCCGGGGCGGGGCGTATCAGCCCCAGCATTTT
CASSPRGGAYQPQHF
>-|-|TRBV5-1|12|TRBJ1-2
TGCGCCAGCAGCGCCGGGACCGCCGGCTACACCTTC
CASSAGTAGYTF
>few|TRBD1|TRBV10-3|14|TRBJ1-1
TGTGCCATCAGTGGACAGGGCCTGAACACTGAAGCTTTCTTT
CAISGQGLNTEAFF